Below, 23 T cell receptor beta chains from the same sample are listed, as sequenced in a study of blood T cells in healthy people across ages. Alongside a J-beta primer mix, a sample-barcoded 5' primer served in a second PCR lasting about 6 to 11 cycles. TCRdb passed the 5' RACE reads through MiXCR, listing each CDR3 protein once. The table shows around 780,000 distinct CDR3 sequences, with 20% to 30% occurring only once. The sample was also reused in another study, on T cells of mothers and their children.

The sequencing input was blood. Receptors originate from a boy aged 5 to 17 in good health.

The chain carries TRBV11-1 and TRBJ2-2, with D tentatively TRBD2 (6 bases). CDR1 SGHAT and CDR2 FQDESV come from the germline V gene (reference sequence). V dropped 1 base and J dropped 5 bases, with 8 bases sitting between them. This CDR3 contains 14 residues. The CDR3 loop is CASSLDGRTGELFF. DNA for the CDR3: TGTGCCAGCAGCTTAGATGGGAGGACCGGGGAGCTGTTTTTT.

The chain links TRBV6-5 to TRBJ2-5; 7 bases align to TRBD2. The germline gives CDR1 MNHEY, CDR2 SVGAGI. The CDR3 is 14 residues long. Trimming cost V 2 bases and J 10 bases; bases outside gene matches: 10. The CDR3 spells CASSYSGAREGQYF. In DNA form, the CDR3 reads TGTGCCAGCAGTTACAGCGGGGCCCGAGAGGGCCAGTACTTC.

The chain combines TRBV4-1 with TRBJ2-5; D not certain. Deletions cut 0 bases from V and 7 bases from J, with 6 bases between. Germline assignment: CDR1 MGHRA and CDR2 YSYEKL. CDR3 length: 12 amino acids. CDR3 DNA: TGCGCCAGCAGCCAAGAAGGGATGACCCAGTACTTC. Protein: CASSQEGMTQYF.

This chain joins TRBV3-1 and TRBJ2-1; 7 bases fit TRBD2. This CDR3 region has 14 residues. Unmatched junction bases numbered 3, after V lost 4 bases and J lost 3 bases. In germline, CDR1 is LGHDT, CDR2 YNNKEL (reference sequence). The CDR3 DNA is TGTGCCAGCAGCCGGGGGGGACTCTACAATGAGCAGTTCTTC. It translates to CASSRGGLYNEQFF.

With respect to this clonotype: One junction end disagrees with the germline gene, perhaps due to a read error. The rearrangement joins TRBV30 to TRBJ1-5, with D possibly TRBD1 on 6 matching bases. This CDR3 is 14 amino acids long. CDR1 is GTSNPN, CDR2 SVGIG, per germline (reference sequence). The CDR3 loop reads CAWSGRGGNRPQHF. CDR3 sequence (DNA): TGTGCCTGGAGCGGCAGGGGAGGGAATCGGCCCCAGCATTTT.

This CDR3 is CSARMGSTYGYTF. CDR3 nucleotides: TGCAGTGCTAGAATGGGCAGTACCTATGGCTACACCTTC. The genes are TRBV20-1 and TRBJ1-2; D is uncertain. Germline V gives CDR1 DFQATT, CDR2 SNEGSKA (reference sequence). The CDR3 spans 13 residues. Trimming took 2 bases from V and 4 from J, leaving 11 bases between them.

The genes are TRBV28 and TRBJ2-5, with 14 bases that match TRBD2. Germline V gives CDR1 MDHEN, CDR2 SYDVKM. V lost 5 bases, J lost 4 bases, and 6 bases stayed unmatched. CDR3 length: 16 residues. The CDR3 DNA is TGTGCCAGCAGTCCCACGACTAGCGGGGGGGTAGAGACCCAGTACTTC. Amino acids: CASSPTTSGGVETQYF.

V usage is TRBV11-2 and J usage is TRBJ2-3; D not resolved. CDR1 SGHAT and CDR2 FQNNGV come from the germline V gene. V was trimmed by 5 bases and J by 4 bases, leaving 19 bases between them. The CDR3 loop spans 16 amino acids. The CDR3: CASSPVVSFLPDTQYF. The CDR3 DNA sequence: TGTGCCAGCAGCCCCGTGGTGTCCTTCCTACCAGATACGCAGTATTTT.

The genes are TRBV3-1 and TRBJ2-1; the D gene is possibly TRBD1 (5 bases). CDR3 length: 17 residues. The V end lost 1 base, the J end lost 7 bases, and 20 bases lay between the germline ends. Germline V lookup: CDR1 LGHDT, CDR2 YNNKEL (reference sequence). CDR3 DNA sequence: TGTGCCAGCAGCCAAGTTGTTCAGGGTCACGGTGATAATGAGCAGTTCTTC. It specifies CASSQVVQGHGDNEQFF.

This clonotype was seen a handful of times. The chain recombines TRBV12-3 or TRBV12-4 with TRBJ2-5, with D tentatively TRBD1 (7 bases). The CDR3 is 16 residues long. The V end lost 1 base, the J end lost 1 base, and 13 bases lay between the germline ends. Here the CDR3 reads CASSLGEAGGQETQYF. The CDR3 DNA reads as TGTGCCAGCAGTTTAGGGGAGGCAGGGGGCCAAGAGACCCAGTACTTC.

CDR3: CASSDRGRELFF. The CDR3 DNA reads TGCGCCAGCAGCGACAGGGGCCGGGAGCTGTTTTTT. The chain recombines TRBV5-1 with TRBJ2-2; 8 nucleotides agree with TRBD1. Germline loops: CDR1 SGHRS, CDR2 YFSETQ. The CDR3 has 12 amino acids. With 4 bases clipped from V and 9 bases from J, the junction kept 2 bases outside the gene matches.

The J gene is TRBJ2-7, the V gene TRBV29-1; 9 bases match TRBD1. Looked up from germline, CDR1 is SQVTM and CDR2 is ANQGSEA. The V gene end was trimmed by 1 base and the J gene end by 0 bases; junction bases not matched to a gene: 1. The CDR3 length is 14 residues. The CDR3 DNA follows: TGCAGCGTTGAAGGGGACAGGGACTCCTACGAGCAGTACTTC. As protein: CSVEGDRDSYEQYF.

This clonotype was counted only a few times. This chain uses TRBV5-1 with TRBJ1-1; D remains unclear. Trimming cost V 5 bases and J 1 base, with 18 bases left between them. Germline assignment: CDR1 SGHRS and CDR2 YFSETQ. The CDR3 has 16 residues. CDR3: CASRRHLRVPNTEAFF. The CDR3 nucleotides are TGCGCCAGCAGACGCCATCTTAGGGTCCCGAACACTGAAGCTTTCTTT.

There are a few counts of this clonotype. V and J are TRBV7-3 and TRBJ2-1; 11 nucleotides agree with TRBD2. The germline CDR1 and CDR2 sequences are SGHTA and FQGTGA. This CDR3 spans 16 amino acids. V lost 0 bases to trimming and J lost 6 bases; unmatched junction nucleotides: 4. CDR3 amino acids: CASSLTTSGVLNEQFF. The CDR3 nucleotides are TGTGCCAGCAGCTTAACGACTAGCGGGGTCCTCAATGAGCAGTTCTTC. Full variable domain (outside the CDR3, taken from reference TRBV7-3 and TRBJ2-1): GAGVSQTPSNKVTEKGKYVELRCDPISGHTALYWYRQSLGQGPEFLIYFQGTGAADDSGLPNDRFFAVRPEGSVSTLKIQRTERGDSAVYLCASSLTTSGVLNEQFFGPGTRLTVL.

The chain couples TRBV28 to TRBJ2-2; no firm D call. Looked up from germline, CDR1 is MDHEN and CDR2 is SYDVKM. The CDR3 loop spans 15 amino acids. Trimming shortened V by 0 bases and J by 0 bases, and 5 bases separated the two germline ends. In nucleotides, the CDR3 is TGTGCCAGCAGTTTATGGTCAGCGAACACCGGGGAGCTGTTTTTT. Translated: CASSLWSANTGELFF.

This rearrangement joins TRBV6-5 to TRBJ1-1, with 7 bases lining up with TRBD1. The CDR3 runs to 14 residues. V shed 8 bases and J 5 bases; nucleotides not matched to a gene: 11. CDR1 is MNHEY and CDR2 is SVGAGI in the germline V gene. The CDR3 sequence is CASSKGRGLTEAFF. DNA for the CDR3: TGTGCCAGCTCGAAGGGCAGGGGGTTAACTGAAGCTTTCTTT.

There are a few counts of this clonotype. The chain carries TRBV2 and TRBJ2-5; 8 bases line up with TRBD1. This CDR3 contains 14 residues. In germline, CDR1 is SNHLY, CDR2 FYNNEI. Losses at the gene ends were 3 bases for V and 2 bases for J; bases not matched to a gene: 2. This CDR3 is CASSDRGPQETQYF. The CDR3 DNA sequence: TGTGCCAGCAGTGACAGGGGGCCTCAAGAGACCCAGTACTTC.

This chain links TRBV20-1 with TRBJ1-2; 11 bases align to TRBD1. Per the germline V gene, CDR1 is DFQATT and CDR2 is SNEGSKA (reference sequence). J lost 8 bases, V lost 6 bases, and 14 bases had no gene match. There are 15 residues in the CDR3. This chain's CDR3 is CSAGIGTGGLVGYTF. The DNA for the CDR3 is TGCAGTGCAGGGATCGGGACAGGGGGATTGGTAGGCTACACCTTC.

This clonotype was observed a single time. The chain is built from TRBV6-1 and TRBJ2-2, with 8 bases matching TRBD2. Trimming took 6 bases from V and 4 from J; bases not matched to a gene: 10. Germline CDR1 and CDR2: MNHNS and SASEGT. This CDR3 spans 16 amino acids. The CDR3 DNA sequence: TGTGCCAGCAGCCCTGCCCGGCGGGGGGTCACCGGGGAGCTGTTTTTT. Translating it yields CASSPARRGVTGELFF.

J is TRBJ1-2 and V is TRBV6-5; D might be TRBD1 (5 bases). Looked up from germline, CDR1 is MNHEY and CDR2 is SVGAGI. The CDR3 runs 17 residues. The germline V and J ends were trimmed by 2 bases and 8 bases, with 24 bases remaining between them. The CDR3 here is CASSYGGDDSSEGGYTF. The CDR3 coding sequence is TGTGCCAGCAGTTACGGGGGTGACGACAGTAGCGAGGGGGGCTACACCTTC.

The rearrangement links TRBV20-1 to TRBJ1-1; a weak D match, TRBD1 (5 bases). CDR3 length: 15 residues. V lost 3 bases and J lost 4, with 18 bases in between. Germline V gives CDR1 DFQATT, CDR2 SNEGSKA (reference sequence). In DNA form, the CDR3 reads TGCAGTGCTAGCCGACAGACTGGGAGGCCCACTGAAGCTTTCTTT. Protein: CSASRQTGRPTEAFF.

This clonotype was counted a few times. This chain uses TRBV9 with TRBJ2-3, with unresolved D. V lost 0 bases to trimming and J lost 3 bases, with 14 bases between them. Per germline, CDR1 SGDLS and CDR2 YYNGEE. The CDR3 spans 16 residues. This CDR3 reads CASSVVHGRSTDTQYF. The CDR3 DNA sequence: TGTGCCAGCAGCGTAGTACACGGCAGGAGTACAGATACGCAGTATTTT.

This clonotype was seen a handful of times. This chain uses TRBV15 with TRBJ2-2; D tentatively fits TRBD1 or TRBD2 (5 bases each). Germline CDR1 reads LNHNV; CDR2 reads YYDKDF (reference sequence). The ends were cut back, 5 bases at V and 7 bases at J, with 14 bases in the middle. The CDR3 is 14 amino acids. The CDR3 nucleotides are TGTGCCACCAGCGAAAACGGGGCGGGCGGGGAGCTGTTTTTT. Translation: CATSENGAGGELFF.